This T cell receptor (beta chain) was sequenced during a study of T cells after yellow fever vaccination. This clonotype was observed a few times. Its antigen is unidentified. For TCR, cDNA came from 5'RACE template switching, which added a universal primer site and UMIs. MiXCR was run by TCRdb on the 5' RACE reads, yielding one entry per CDR3 protein. In the table there are a few hundred thousand distinct CDR3 sequences, over 10% of which are singletons. CDR1 and CDR2 from the germline V gene are DFQATT and SNEGSKA (reference sequence). The V end was cut by 2 bases, the J end by 4 bases, with 16 bases between. This CDR3 spans 15 amino acids. Whole-study findings and limits: Subsequent to the booster, the majority of primary-vaccination clones reappeared (around 96% CD4, around 90% CD8).

The starting material was CD4+ T cells sorted from PBMCs, obtained 45 days after the yellow fever booster vaccination. The V call is TRBV20-1, the J call TRBJ2-3; D is possibly TRBD1 (6 bases). The TCR comes from a man aged 25-45 years who received the YFV17D yellow fever vaccine. CDR3 residues: CSARLGAGTSDTQYF. The CDR3 nucleotides read TGCAGTGCTAGACTGGGGGCAGGGACATCAGATACGCAGTATTTT.